Listed below are T cell receptor beta chains from one sample, sequenced in a study of blood T cell repertoires in COVID-19. The table came from immunoSEQ multiplex PCR; TCRdb's copy has only in-frame clones and leaves some out. Of 130,000 or so clones listed, about 85% were seen once; the top ten hold around 5%. The sample was peripheral blood. These receptors all stem from a woman in her 70s with COVID-19, enrolled during active disease. Both conserved end residues are part of each CDR3. The order of the fields is clone size, J gene, D gene, V gene, CDR3 DNA, CDR3 protein. A D gene is named only where the DNA matches it firmly. Rows may omit the clone size; those that give it use once, few, many or a size class.

NA | TRBJ2-1 | TRBD2 | TRBV3-1/TRBV3-2 | TGTGCCAGCAGCCAGGGACTAGCGTCTAGCTCCTACAATGAGCAGTTCTTC | CASSQGLASSSYNEQFF
NA | TRBJ1-2 | TRBD1 | TRBV10-3 | TGTGCCATCAGTGAGGACAGGGTTGGCTACACCTTC | CAISEDRVGYTF
medium-sized | TRBJ1-5 | NA | TRBV28 | TGTGCCAGCAATAGGGGAGGGATTAGCGATCAGCCCCAGCATTTT | CASNRGGISDQPQHF
once | TRBJ2-5 | TRBD1 | TRBV19 | TGTGCCAGTAGCGACAGGGCGGGTTCAGAGACCCAGTACTTC | CASSDRAGSETQYF
NA | TRBJ2-5 | TRBD2 | TRBV5-1 | TGCGCCAGCAGCCCGGGACTAGCTCTCGAAGAGACCCAGTACTTC | CASSPGLALEETQYF
once | TRBJ2-5 | TRBD2 | TRBV3-1/TRBV3-2 | TGTGCCAGCAGCCAAGTAGGCGGGGGGAAAGAGACCCAGTACTTC | CASSQVGGGKETQYF
NA | TRBJ2-7 | TRBD2 | TRBV5-4 | TGTGCCAGCAGCCACGGGACTAGCGGGGGGGGGCCCCAGCAGTACTTC | CASSHGTSGGGPQQYF
NA | TRBJ1-2 | TRBD1 | TRBV2 | TGTGCCAGTGCTCTACCGGGACAGGGAAACTATGGCTACACCTTC | CASALPGQGNYGYTF
NA | TRBJ1-1 | NA | TRBV29-1 | TGCAGCGTTTGGGCGGGTGGTACTGAAGCTTTCTTT | CSVWAGGTEAFF
NA | TRBJ1-5 | NA | TRBV4-3 | TGCGCCAGCAGCCAGAGGACAGATAGCAATCAGCCCCAGCATTTT | CASSQRTDSNQPQHF
NA | TRBJ2-5 | TRBD1 | TRBV18 | TGTGCCAGCTCACCCCGACAGGGGGGGCAAGAGACCCAGTACTTC | CASSPRQGGQETQYF
few | TRBJ2-7 | TRBD1 | TRBV19 | TGTGCCAGTAGTTCGATCTCGACAGGGAGCCCCTACGAGCAGTACTTC | CASSSISTGSPYEQYF
NA | TRBJ2-7 | TRBD1 | TRBV4-2 | TGTGCCAGCAGCCCCCGGGACAGGGATGGCGAGCAGTACTTC | CASSPRDRDGEQYF
NA | TRBJ2-3 | NA | TRBV6-5 | TGTGCCAGCAGGGCATCCATCGCTAGCACAGATACGCAGTATTTT | CASRASIASTDTQYF
NA | TRBJ1-5 | TRBD1 | TRBV19 | TGTGCCAGTAGTCCACAGGGGCGAGGCAATCAGCCCCAGCATTTT | CASSPQGRGNQPQHF
NA | TRBJ2-7 | TRBD2 | TRBV3-1/TRBV3-2 | TGTGCCAGCAGCCAAGACGTAGGTAGCGGGGGTGACGAGCAGTACTTC | CASSQDVGSGGDEQYF
NA | TRBJ2-7 | TRBD2 | TRBV2 | TGTGCCAGCAGTTGGACTAGCGGACGTGAGAGAGAGCAGTACTTC | CASSWTSGREREQYF
many | TRBJ2-7 | NA | TRBV4-2 | TGTGCCAGCAGCCAAGATAAATCCTACGAGCAGTACTTC | CASSQDKSYEQYF
NA | TRBJ2-2 | NA | TRBV7-2 | TGTGCCAGCAGCTTAGGACAGTCGAACACCGGGGAGCTGTTTTTT | CASSLGQSNTGELFF
NA | TRBJ2-2 | TRBD2 | TRBV7-9 | TGTGCCAGCAGCTTAGCCCGCCTAGCGGGGAGCGCGAACACCGGGGAGCTGTTTTTT | CASSLARLAGSANTGELFF
NA | TRBJ1-1 | TRBD1 | TRBV7-2 | TGTGCCAGCAGCTTGGGACAGATGAACACTGAAGCTTTCTTT | CASSLGQMNTEAFF